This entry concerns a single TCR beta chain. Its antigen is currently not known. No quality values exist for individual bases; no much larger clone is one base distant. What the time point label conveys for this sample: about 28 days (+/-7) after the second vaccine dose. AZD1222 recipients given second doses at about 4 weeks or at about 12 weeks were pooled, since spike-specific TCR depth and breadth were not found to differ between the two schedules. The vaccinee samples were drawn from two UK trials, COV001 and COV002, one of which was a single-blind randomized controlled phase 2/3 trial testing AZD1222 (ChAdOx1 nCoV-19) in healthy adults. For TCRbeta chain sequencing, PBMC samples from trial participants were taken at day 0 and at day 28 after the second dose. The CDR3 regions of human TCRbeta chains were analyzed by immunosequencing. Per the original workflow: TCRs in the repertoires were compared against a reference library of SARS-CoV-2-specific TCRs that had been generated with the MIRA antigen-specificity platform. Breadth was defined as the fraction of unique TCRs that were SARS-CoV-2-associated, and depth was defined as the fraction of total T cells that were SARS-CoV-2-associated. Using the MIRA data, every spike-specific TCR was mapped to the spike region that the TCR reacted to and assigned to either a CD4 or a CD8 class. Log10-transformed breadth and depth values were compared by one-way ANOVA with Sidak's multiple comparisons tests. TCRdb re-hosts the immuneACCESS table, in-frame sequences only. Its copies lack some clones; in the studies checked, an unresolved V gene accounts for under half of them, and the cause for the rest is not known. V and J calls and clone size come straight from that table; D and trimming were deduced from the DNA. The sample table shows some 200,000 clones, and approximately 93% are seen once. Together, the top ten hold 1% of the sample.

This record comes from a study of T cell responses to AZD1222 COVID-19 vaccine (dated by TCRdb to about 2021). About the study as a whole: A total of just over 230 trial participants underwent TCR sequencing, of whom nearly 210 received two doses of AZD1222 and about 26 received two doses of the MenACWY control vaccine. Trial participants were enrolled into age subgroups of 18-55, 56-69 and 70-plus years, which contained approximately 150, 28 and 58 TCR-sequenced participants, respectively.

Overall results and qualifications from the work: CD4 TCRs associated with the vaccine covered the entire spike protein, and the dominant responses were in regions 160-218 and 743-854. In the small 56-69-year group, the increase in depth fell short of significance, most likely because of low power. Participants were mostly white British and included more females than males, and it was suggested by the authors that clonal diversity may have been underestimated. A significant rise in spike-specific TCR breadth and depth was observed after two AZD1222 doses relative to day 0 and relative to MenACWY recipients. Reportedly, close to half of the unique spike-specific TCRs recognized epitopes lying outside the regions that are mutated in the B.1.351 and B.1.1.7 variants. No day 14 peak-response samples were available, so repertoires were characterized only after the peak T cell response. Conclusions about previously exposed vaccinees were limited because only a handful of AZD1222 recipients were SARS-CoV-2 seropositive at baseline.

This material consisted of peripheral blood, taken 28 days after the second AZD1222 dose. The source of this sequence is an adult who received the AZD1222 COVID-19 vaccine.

The nucleotide sequence reads as follows: TGTGCCAGTAGGATTTCAACGACAGGGAAGAGTTCACCCCTCCACTTT. Its translation is CASRISTTGKSSPLHF. The sequence joins TRBV19 to TRBJ1-6, and TRBD1 matches 7 of the central bases. CDR1 and CDR2 (LNHDA, SQIVND) derive from the germline V gene (reference sequence). At the junction V is shortened by 6 bases and J by 9 bases; bases outside the gene matches: 14. The CDR3 goes from the cysteine to the phenylalanine over 16 residues. CDR3 DNA is the only sequence kept; it has 48 bases, read in frame from the first base.